The sequence of this T cell receptor beta chain was determined in a study of blood T cells in healthy people across ages. Study-level findings and limits: Diversity estimates drawn from one million T cells were deemed underestimates. Naive CD4+ cell counts and diversity both ran higher in long-lived than in aged donors.

All donors came from Russia, were Caucasian and healthy, and spanned ages 6 to 90. Roughly 10 milliliters of peripheral blood were drawn from each donor. V dropped 3 bases and J dropped 3; count of bases not matched to a gene: 8. The CDR3 extends over 14 amino acids. Germline loops: CDR1 DFQATT, CDR2 SNEGSKA (reference sequence). This clonotype was seen a few times. Its specificity is unknown. Together with a sample-barcoded 5' primer, a J-beta primer mix was included in a second PCR lasting about 7 to 12 cycles. TCRdb used MiXCR to reprocess the 5' RACE reads, holding one entry per CDR3 protein. The profile covers about 620,000 distinct CDR3 sequences, with approximately 52% appearing a single time and roughly 14% taken by the ten largest.

Sample: blood. This clonotype originated in an elderly woman in good health. The rearrangement links TRBV20-1 to TRBJ2-7, with 7 bases that match TRBD2. CDR3 in amino acids: CSASGASGLYEQYF. The DNA for the CDR3 is TGCAGTGCTAGTGGGGCTAGCGGACTCTACGAGCAGTACTTC.